The rows below give T cell receptor beta chains drawn from one sample of a study of blood T cell repertoires in COVID-19. Clones were sequenced by immunoSEQ multiplex PCR, and TCRdb holds only the in-frame ones, with some missing. The profile shows 100,000 or so clones, over 85% of them singletons. The sample was peripheral blood. These receptors were taken from a woman in her 50s with COVID-19, enrolled during active disease. The CDR3 runs from the conserved cysteine through the conserved F or W. Each record gives: V gene, clone size, D gene, J gene, CDR3 DNA, CDR3 protein. The D gene is left open where the match is weak. Not every row has a clone size; where given, it reads once, few, many or a size class.

v_call: TRBV5-1; clone_size: NA; d_call: NA; j_call: TRBJ2-3; cdr3_nt: TGCGCCAGCAGCTCTGGGATGTTAGCGGACCGCACAGATACGCAGTATTTT; cdr3_aa: CASSSGMLADRTDTQYF
v_call: TRBV28; clone_size: NA; d_call: TRBD1; j_call: TRBJ1-1; cdr3_nt: TGTGCCAGCAGTTTACCGCCCAGGGGGGCAGCTTTCTTT; cdr3_aa: CASSLPPRGAAFF
v_call: TRBV30; clone_size: NA; d_call: NA; j_call: TRBJ2-2; cdr3_nt: TGTGCCTGGAGAGGGACACCCGGGGAGCTGTTTTTT; cdr3_aa: CAWRGTPGELFF
v_call: TRBV18; clone_size: NA; d_call: NA; j_call: TRBJ2-1; cdr3_nt: TGTGCCAGCTCACCATACATCTCTGAGCAGTTCTTC; cdr3_aa: CASSPYISEQFF
v_call: TRBV10-3; clone_size: NA; d_call: TRBD1; j_call: TRBJ1-2; cdr3_nt: TGTGCCATCAGTGACCCCGGGACAGGGTATGGCTACACCTTC; cdr3_aa: CAISDPGTGYGYTF
v_call: TRBV18; clone_size: NA; d_call: TRBD1; j_call: TRBJ1-6; cdr3_nt: TGTGCCAGCTCACTGACAGGGGGTTGGAATTCACCCCTCCACTTT; cdr3_aa: CASSLTGGWNSPLHF
v_call: TRBV6-5; clone_size: NA; d_call: NA; j_call: TRBJ1-1; cdr3_nt: TGTGCCAGCAGCGTTGGGGCGGGGGCTGAAGCTTTCTTT; cdr3_aa: CASSVGAGAEAFF
v_call: TRBV2; clone_size: NA; d_call: NA; j_call: TRBJ2-1; cdr3_nt: TGTGCCAGCAGTGCTCTGGGGGGGCGGAAGCGGGCTGACAATGAGCAGTTCTTC; cdr3_aa: CASSALGGRKRADNEQFF
v_call: TRBV2; clone_size: NA; d_call: TRBD1; j_call: TRBJ2-5; cdr3_nt: TGTGCCAGCAGTGAGTTTATATGGGGACAGAAACAAGAGACCCAGTACTTC; cdr3_aa: CASSEFIWGQKQETQYF
v_call: TRBV5-5; clone_size: NA; d_call: TRBD2; j_call: TRBJ2-5; cdr3_nt: TGTGCCAGCAGCCGACTAGCAGGAGAGACCCAGTACTTC; cdr3_aa: CASSRLAGETQYF
v_call: TRBV7-2; clone_size: NA; d_call: TRBD2; j_call: TRBJ2-1; cdr3_nt: TGTGCCAGCAGCTTGATACCGGGGGGGCCCCCCTACAATGAGCAGTTCTTC; cdr3_aa: CASSLIPGGPPYNEQFF
v_call: TRBV27; clone_size: NA; d_call: NA; j_call: TRBJ2-1; cdr3_nt: TGTGCCAGCAGTCCAGGGGGGAATGAGCAGTTCTTC; cdr3_aa: CASSPGGNEQFF
v_call: TRBV6-4; clone_size: NA; d_call: TRBD1; j_call: TRBJ1-5; cdr3_nt: TGTGCCAGCAGGGGAAGAGACAGGGGGAAGTGGAGCAATCAGCCCCAGCATTTT; cdr3_aa: CASRGRDRGKWSNQPQHF
v_call: TRBV13; clone_size: NA; d_call: TRBD1; j_call: TRBJ2-7; cdr3_nt: TGTGCCAGCAGCTACCGGGACAGGGTGAACGAGCAGTACTTC; cdr3_aa: CASSYRDRVNEQYF
v_call: TRBV19; clone_size: few; d_call: TRBD1; j_call: TRBJ1-4; cdr3_nt: TGTGCCAGTAGTAGCGGGACAGGCCTGACGTTTAATGAAAAACTGTTTTTT; cdr3_aa: CASSSGTGLTFNEKLFF
v_call: TRBV19; clone_size: once; d_call: TRBD1; j_call: TRBJ1-1; cdr3_nt: TGTGCCAGTTGGTTAACAGGGGGCGCCGGTGAAGCTTTCTTT; cdr3_aa: CASWLTGGAGEAFF
v_call: TRBV11-2; clone_size: NA; d_call: TRBD2; j_call: TRBJ2-2; cdr3_nt: TGTGCCAGCAGCCAGAGGTCTAGCGGGGGTAACGGGGAGCTGTTTTTT; cdr3_aa: CASSQRSSGGNGELFF
v_call: TRBV5-4; clone_size: NA; d_call: NA; j_call: TRBJ1-2; cdr3_nt: TGTGCCAGCAGCACGGACTCTGGCTACACCTTC; cdr3_aa: CASSTDSGYTF
v_call: TRBV28; clone_size: NA; d_call: NA; j_call: TRBJ1-5; cdr3_nt: TGTGCCAGCAGTCCCATTAGCAATCAGCCCCAGCATTTT; cdr3_aa: CASSPISNQPQHF
v_call: TRBV2; clone_size: NA; d_call: TRBD1; j_call: TRBJ1-5; cdr3_nt: TGTGCCAGCAGAAGGACAGGGGGCTCCAGCAATCAGCCCCAGCATTTT; cdr3_aa: CASRRTGGSSNQPQHF
v_call: TRBV10-3; clone_size: NA; d_call: TRBD2; j_call: TRBJ2-3; cdr3_nt: TGTGCCATCAGTAGTGGGGGGGCAGATACGCAGTATTTT; cdr3_aa: CAISSGGADTQYF
v_call: TRBV24-1; clone_size: NA; d_call: TRBD1; j_call: TRBJ2-5; cdr3_nt: TGTGCCACCAGTGAGGGACAGGGGGAAGAGACCCAGTACTTC; cdr3_aa: CATSEGQGEETQYF
v_call: TRBV5-6; clone_size: NA; d_call: TRBD1; j_call: TRBJ2-7; cdr3_nt: TGTGCCAGCAGCTTGGCCAGGGGGTGGAGGATCGACTACGAGCAGTACTTC; cdr3_aa: CASSLARGWRIDYEQYF
v_call: TRBV5-1; clone_size: few; d_call: NA; j_call: TRBJ2-6; cdr3_nt: TGCGCCAGCAGTCAGGGGAGCTTTGGGGCCAACGTCCTGACTTTC; cdr3_aa: CASSQGSFGANVLTF
v_call: TRBV6-5; clone_size: NA; d_call: NA; j_call: TRBJ1-5; cdr3_nt: TGTGCCAGCAGTTCGATAGAGCATCAGCCCCAGCATTTT; cdr3_aa: CASSSIEHQPQHF
v_call: TRBV5-1; clone_size: few; d_call: TRBD1; j_call: TRBJ2-7; cdr3_nt: TGCGCCAGCAGCCCGAGAAGGACAGGGGGGTACGAGCAGTACTTC; cdr3_aa: CASSPRRTGGYEQYF
v_call: TRBV4-3; clone_size: NA; d_call: NA; j_call: TRBJ1-3; cdr3_nt: TGCGCCAGCAGCCAACCTTCGAGGGGAAACACCATATATTTT; cdr3_aa: CASSQPSRGNTIYF
v_call: TRBV6-5; clone_size: NA; d_call: TRBD1; j_call: TRBJ1-2; cdr3_nt: TGTGCCAGCCGACAGGGGGCTGGGGGCTACACCTTC; cdr3_aa: CASRQGAGGYTF
v_call: TRBV5-4; clone_size: NA; d_call: NA; j_call: TRBJ2-5; cdr3_nt: TGTGCCAGCAGCTTGGGCGAGCGGGTACGCCAAGAGACCCAGTACTTC; cdr3_aa: CASSLGERVRQETQYF
v_call: TRBV5-1; clone_size: NA; d_call: TRBD1; j_call: TRBJ1-1; cdr3_nt: TGCGCCAGCAGCTCGAAACTGCCGGGACAGGGTCCATTTGAAGCTTTCTTT; cdr3_aa: CASSSKLPGQGPFEAFF
v_call: TRBV27; clone_size: NA; d_call: TRBD1; j_call: TRBJ1-5; cdr3_nt: TGTGCCAGCAGTCGACAGGGCCTAAATCAGCCCCAGCATTTT; cdr3_aa: CASSRQGLNQPQHF
v_call: TRBV6-1; clone_size: NA; d_call: TRBD1; j_call: TRBJ1-1; cdr3_nt: TGTGCCAGCAGTGCGACAGGGGGCTTGACTTCCACTGAAGCTTTCTTT; cdr3_aa: CASSATGGLTSTEAFF
v_call: TRBV10-3; clone_size: NA; d_call: TRBD1; j_call: TRBJ1-1; cdr3_nt: TGTGCCATCAGTGAGACAGGGGGTCGGACTGAAGCTTTCTTT; cdr3_aa: CAISETGGRTEAFF
v_call: TRBV27; clone_size: NA; d_call: TRBD1; j_call: TRBJ1-1; cdr3_nt: TGTGCCAGCAGGCGGACAGGCCTGAACACTGAAGCTTTCTTT; cdr3_aa: CASRRTGLNTEAFF
v_call: TRBV18; clone_size: once; d_call: NA; j_call: TRBJ2-2; cdr3_nt: TGTGCCAGCTCACTGACTAACCTAGCGAACACCGGGGAGCTGTTTTTT; cdr3_aa: CASSLTNLANTGELFF